The 2 T cell receptor beta chains given below trace back to one sample, sequenced in a study of blood T cell repertoires in COVID-19. The table came from immunoSEQ multiplex PCR; TCRdb's copy has only in-frame clones and leaves some out. The table lists around 60,000 clones, around 90% of them singletons. The sample consisted of peripheral blood. Receptors were obtained from a man in his sixties with active COVID-19.

The rearrangement uses TRBV3-1 (or the pseudogene TRBV3-2) and TRBJ2-5; 7 bases fit TRBD1. This CDR3 is built from 18 residues. Germline V CDR1 and CDR2: LGHDT, YNNKEL (reference sequence). The J segment lost 6 bases and the V segment lost 4 bases, leaving 20 bases of the junction unmatched. DNA of the CDR3: TGTGCCAGCAGCCTGATCGTTTTTGGAGCTGACAGGGTGAAGACCCAGTACTTC. This sequence encodes CASSLIVFGADRVKTQYF.

The CDR3 DNA reads as TGTGCCAGCAGCTTAAGGGCAGGGGCGTACACCGGGGAGCTGTTTTTT. Protein product: CASSLRAGAYTGELFF. This chain connects TRBV13 to TRBJ2-2; a possible D gene is TRBD1 (6 bases). Trimming cost V 2 bases and J 3 bases, with 13 bases left between them. There are 16 residues in the CDR3. Germline assignment: CDR1 PRHDT and CDR2 FYEKMQ (reference sequence).